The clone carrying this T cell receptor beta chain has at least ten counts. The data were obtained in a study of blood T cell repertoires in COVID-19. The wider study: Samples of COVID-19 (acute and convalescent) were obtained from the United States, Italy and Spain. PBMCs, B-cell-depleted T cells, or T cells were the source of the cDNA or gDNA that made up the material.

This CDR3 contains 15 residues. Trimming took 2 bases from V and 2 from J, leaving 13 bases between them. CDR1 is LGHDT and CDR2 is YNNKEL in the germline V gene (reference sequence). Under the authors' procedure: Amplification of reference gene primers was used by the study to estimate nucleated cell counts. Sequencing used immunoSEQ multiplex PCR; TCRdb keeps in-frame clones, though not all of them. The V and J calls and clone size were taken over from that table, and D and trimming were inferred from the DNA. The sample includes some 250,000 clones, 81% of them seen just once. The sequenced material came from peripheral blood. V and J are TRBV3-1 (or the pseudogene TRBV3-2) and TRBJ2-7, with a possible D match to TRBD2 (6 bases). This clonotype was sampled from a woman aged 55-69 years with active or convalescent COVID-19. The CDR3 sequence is CASSQSRAGTYEQYF. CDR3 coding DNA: TGTGCCAGCAGCCAATCTCGGGCGGGGACCTACGAGCAGTACTTC.